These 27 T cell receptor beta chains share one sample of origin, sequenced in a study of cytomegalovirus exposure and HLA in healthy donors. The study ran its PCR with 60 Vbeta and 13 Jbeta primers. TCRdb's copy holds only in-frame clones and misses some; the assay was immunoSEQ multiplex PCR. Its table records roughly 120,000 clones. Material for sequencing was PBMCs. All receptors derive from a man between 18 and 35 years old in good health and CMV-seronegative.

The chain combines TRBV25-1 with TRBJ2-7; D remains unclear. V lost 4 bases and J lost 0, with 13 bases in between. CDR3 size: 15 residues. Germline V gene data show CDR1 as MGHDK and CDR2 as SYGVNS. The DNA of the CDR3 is TGTGCCAGCAGTGGAATCTACCGCGGCTCCTACGAGCAGTACTTC. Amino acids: CASSGIYRGSYEQYF.

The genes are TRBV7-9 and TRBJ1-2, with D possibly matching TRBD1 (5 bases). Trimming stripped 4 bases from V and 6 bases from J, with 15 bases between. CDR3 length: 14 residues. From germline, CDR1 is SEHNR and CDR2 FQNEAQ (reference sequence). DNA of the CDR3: TGTGCCAGCAGCTCATCCGGCAGGGTAGATGGCTACACCTTC. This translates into CASSSSGRVDGYTF. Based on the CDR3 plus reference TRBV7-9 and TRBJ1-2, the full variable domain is DTGVSQNPRHKITKRGQNVTFRCDPISEHNRLYWYRQTLGQGPEFLTYFQNEAQLEKSRLLSDRFSAERPKGSFSTLEIQRTEQGDSAMYLCASSSSGRVDGYTFGSGTRLTVV.

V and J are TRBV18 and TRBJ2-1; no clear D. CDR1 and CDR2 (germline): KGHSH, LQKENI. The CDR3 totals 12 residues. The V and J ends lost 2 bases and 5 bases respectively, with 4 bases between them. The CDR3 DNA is TGTGCCAGCTCACCAGCGGACAATGAGCAGTTCTTC. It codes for CASSPADNEQFF.

The CDR3 region is CASSEAFRTGELFF. The CDR3 DNA is TGTGCCAGCAGTGAAGCATTTCGCACCGGGGAGCTGTTTTTT. The chain recombines TRBV2 with TRBJ2-2; the D is unclear. Trimming cost V 0 bases and J 4 bases, with 6 bases left between them. Germline V lookup: CDR1 SNHLY, CDR2 FYNNEI. The CDR3 spans 14 residues.

In DNA form, the CDR3 reads TGTGCCAGCAGTAGACAGGGATTGGGCGAGCAGTACTTC. It is translated as CASSRQGLGEQYF. The chain couples TRBV27 to TRBJ2-7; 7 bases line up with TRBD1. This CDR3 is 13 amino acids long. The germline V gene has CDR1 MNHEY and CDR2 SMNVEV (reference sequence). Trimming cost V 5 bases and J 6 bases; bases outside gene matches: 7.

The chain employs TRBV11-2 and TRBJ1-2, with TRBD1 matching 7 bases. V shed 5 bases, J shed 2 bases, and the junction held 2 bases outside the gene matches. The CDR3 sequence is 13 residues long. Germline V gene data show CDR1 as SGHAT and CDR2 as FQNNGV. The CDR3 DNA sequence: TGTGCCAGCAGCCCAGGGGGAAACTATGGCTACACCTTC. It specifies CASSPGGNYGYTF.

The DNA for the CDR3 is TGTGCCAGCAGTTACCGCAGCGGGGGGGAAAAACTGTTTTTT. It is translated as CASSYRSGGEKLFF. The chain recombines TRBV6-5 with TRBJ1-4, with D tentatively TRBD1 (5 bases). With 2 bases removed from V and 8 bases from J, the gap between germline ends came to 12 bases. The germline CDR1 and CDR2 sequences are MNHEY and SVGAGI. The CDR3 is 14 amino acids.

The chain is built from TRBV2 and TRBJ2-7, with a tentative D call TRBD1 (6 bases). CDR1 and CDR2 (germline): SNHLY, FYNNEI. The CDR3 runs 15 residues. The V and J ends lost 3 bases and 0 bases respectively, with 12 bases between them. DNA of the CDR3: TGTGCCAGCAGTGAGGACCCGGACAGCTCCTACGAGCAGTACTTC. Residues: CASSEDPDSSYEQYF.

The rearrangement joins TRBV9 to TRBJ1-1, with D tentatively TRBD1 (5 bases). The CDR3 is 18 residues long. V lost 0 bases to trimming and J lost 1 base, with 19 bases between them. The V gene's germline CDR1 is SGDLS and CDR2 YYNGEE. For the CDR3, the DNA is TGTGCCAGCAGCGTAGAGCTTGGGAGGGGACGCGGGAACACTGAAGCTTTCTTT. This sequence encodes CASSVELGRGRGNTEAFF.

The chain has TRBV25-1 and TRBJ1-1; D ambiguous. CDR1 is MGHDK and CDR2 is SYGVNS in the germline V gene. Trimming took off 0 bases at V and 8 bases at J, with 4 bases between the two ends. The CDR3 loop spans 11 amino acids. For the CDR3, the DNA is TGTGCCAGCAGTGAATACAGAGAAGCTTTCTTT. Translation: CASSEYREAFF.

In nucleotides, the CDR3 is TGTGCCAGTAGTACACCAGCGGGGCCCACAGATACGCAGTATTTT. It encodes CASSTPAGPTDTQYF. This chain links TRBV19 with TRBJ2-3; TRBD2 aligns across 7 bases. V lost 4 bases to trimming and J lost 2 bases; unmatched junction nucleotides: 6. This CDR3 region has 15 residues. From germline, CDR1 is LNHDA and CDR2 SQIVND (reference sequence).

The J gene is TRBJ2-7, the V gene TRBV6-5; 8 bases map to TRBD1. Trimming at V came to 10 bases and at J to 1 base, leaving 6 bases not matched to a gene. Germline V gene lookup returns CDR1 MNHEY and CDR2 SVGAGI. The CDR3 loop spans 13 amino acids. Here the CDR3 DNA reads TGTGCCACCCGAAGGACAGGGTCCTACGAGCAGTACTTC. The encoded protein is CATRRTGSYEQYF.

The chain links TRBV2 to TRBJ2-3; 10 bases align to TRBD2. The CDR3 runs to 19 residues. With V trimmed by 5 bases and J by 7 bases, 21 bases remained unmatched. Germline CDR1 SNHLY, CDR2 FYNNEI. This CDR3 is CASSRDRLGPGTSANTQYF. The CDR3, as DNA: TGTGCCAGCAGTAGGGACAGGTTGGGGCCCGGGACTAGCGCTAATACGCAGTATTTT.

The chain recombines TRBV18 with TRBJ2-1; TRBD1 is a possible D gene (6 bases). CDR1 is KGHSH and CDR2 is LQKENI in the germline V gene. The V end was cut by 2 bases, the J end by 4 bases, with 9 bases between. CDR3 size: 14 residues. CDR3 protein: CASSPGQRYNEQFF. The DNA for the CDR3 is TGTGCCAGCTCACCAGGACAGCGTTACAATGAGCAGTTCTTC. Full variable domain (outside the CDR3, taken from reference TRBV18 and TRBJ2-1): NAGVMQNPRHLVRRRGQEARLRCSPMKGHSHVYWYRQLPEEGLKFMVYLQKENIIDESGMPKERFSAEFPKEGPSILRIQQVVRGDSAAYFCASSPGQRYNEQFFGPGTRLTVL.

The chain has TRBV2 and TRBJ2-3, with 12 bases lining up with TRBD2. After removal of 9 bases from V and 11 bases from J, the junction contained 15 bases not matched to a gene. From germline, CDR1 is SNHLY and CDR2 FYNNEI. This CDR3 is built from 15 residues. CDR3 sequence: CASTSGRPSGGGQYF. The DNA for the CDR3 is TGTGCCAGTACTAGCGGGAGGCCCAGCGGAGGGGGGCAGTATTTT.

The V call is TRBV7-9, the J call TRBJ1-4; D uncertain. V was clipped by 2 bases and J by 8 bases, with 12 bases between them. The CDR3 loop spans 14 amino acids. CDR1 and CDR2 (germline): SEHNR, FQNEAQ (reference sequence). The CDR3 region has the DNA TGTGCCAGCAGCTTATTTACCACCGGGGAAAAACTGTTTTTT. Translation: CASSLFTTGEKLFF.

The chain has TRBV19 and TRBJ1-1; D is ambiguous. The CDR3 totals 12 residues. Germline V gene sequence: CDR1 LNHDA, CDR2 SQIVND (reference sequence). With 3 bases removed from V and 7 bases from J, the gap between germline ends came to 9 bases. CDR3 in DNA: TGTGCCAGTAGTATGGGAGGAGGTGAAGCTTTCTTT. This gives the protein CASSMGGGEAFF.

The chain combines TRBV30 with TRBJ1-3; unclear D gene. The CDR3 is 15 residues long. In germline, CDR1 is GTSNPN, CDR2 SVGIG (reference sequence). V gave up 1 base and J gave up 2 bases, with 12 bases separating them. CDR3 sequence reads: CAWSGTHTAGNTIYF. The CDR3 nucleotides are TGTGCCTGGAGTGGCACCCATACAGCTGGAAACACCATATATTTT.

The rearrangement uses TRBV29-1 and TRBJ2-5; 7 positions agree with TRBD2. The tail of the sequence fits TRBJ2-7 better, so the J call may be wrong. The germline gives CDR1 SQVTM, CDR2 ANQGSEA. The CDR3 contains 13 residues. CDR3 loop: CSVARGVTYEQYF. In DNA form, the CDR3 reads TGCAGCGTTGCCCGGGGGGTCACATACGAGCAGTACTTC.

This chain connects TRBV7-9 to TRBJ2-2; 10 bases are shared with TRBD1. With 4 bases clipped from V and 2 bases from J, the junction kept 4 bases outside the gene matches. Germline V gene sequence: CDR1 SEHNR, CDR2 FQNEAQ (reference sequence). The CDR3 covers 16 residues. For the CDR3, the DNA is TGTGCCAGCAGCTCCGGACAGGGGGGAAACACCGGGGAGCTGTTTTTT. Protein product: CASSSGQGGNTGELFF.

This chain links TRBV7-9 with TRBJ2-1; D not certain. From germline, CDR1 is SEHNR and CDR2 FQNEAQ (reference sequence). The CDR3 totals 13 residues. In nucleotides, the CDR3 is TGTGTCTCTCAGAGACCCCTAGACAATGAGCAGTTCTTC. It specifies CVSQRPLDNEQFF.

In DNA, the CDR3 is TGCGCCAGCAGCTTGGGGGAAACCGGGACTAGCGGGTACAATGAGCAGTTCTTC. This codes for CASSLGETGTSGYNEQFF. The V and J genes are TRBV5-1 and TRBJ2-1, with TRBD2 matching over 12 bases. This CDR3 has 18 amino acids. Germline loops: CDR1 SGHRS, CDR2 YFSETQ. Germline trimming cut 0 bases from V and 4 bases from J; bases unmatched to any gene: 8.

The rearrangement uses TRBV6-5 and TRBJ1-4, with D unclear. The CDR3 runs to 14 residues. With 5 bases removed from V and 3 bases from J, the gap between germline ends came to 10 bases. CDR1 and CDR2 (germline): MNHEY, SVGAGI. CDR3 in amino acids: CASSGGVANEKLFF. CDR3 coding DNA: TGTGCCAGCAGTGGCGGGGTTGCTAATGAAAAACTGTTTTTT.

For the CDR3, the DNA is TGTGCCAGCAACGGAGGGACAGTGCCAGGCGAGGCTGAAGCTTTCTTT. Its protein is CASNGGTVPGEAEAFF. The rearrangement links TRBV28 to TRBJ1-1, with 7 positions matching TRBD1. The J segment lost 6 bases and the V segment lost 7 bases, leaving 17 bases of the junction unmatched. The CDR3 loop spans 16 amino acids. Germline V gene sequence: CDR1 MDHEN, CDR2 SYDVKM.

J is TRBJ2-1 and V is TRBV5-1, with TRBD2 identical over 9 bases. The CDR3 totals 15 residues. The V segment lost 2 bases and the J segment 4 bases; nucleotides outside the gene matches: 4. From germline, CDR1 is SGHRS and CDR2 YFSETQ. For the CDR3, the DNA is TGCGCCAGCAGCTTCGGGCTAGCGGGATACAATGAGCAGTTCTTC. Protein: CASSFGLAGYNEQFF.

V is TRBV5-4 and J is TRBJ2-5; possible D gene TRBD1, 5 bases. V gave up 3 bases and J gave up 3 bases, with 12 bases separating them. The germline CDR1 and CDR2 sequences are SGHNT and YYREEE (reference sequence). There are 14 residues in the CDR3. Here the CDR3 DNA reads TGTGCCAGCAGCTCGATGACAGCAAAAGAGACCCAGTACTTC. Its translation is CASSSMTAKETQYF. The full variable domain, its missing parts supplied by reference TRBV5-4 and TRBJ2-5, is ETGVTQSPTHLIKTRGQQVTLRCSSQSGHNTVSWYQQALGQGPQFIFQYYREEENGRGNFPPRFSGLQFPNYSSELNVNALELDDSALYLCASSSMTAKETQYFGPGTRLLVL.

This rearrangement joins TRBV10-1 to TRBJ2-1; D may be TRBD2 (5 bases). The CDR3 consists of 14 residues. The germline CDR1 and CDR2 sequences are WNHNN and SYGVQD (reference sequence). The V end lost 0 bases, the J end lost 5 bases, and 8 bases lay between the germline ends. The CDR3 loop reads CASSESRGNNEQFF. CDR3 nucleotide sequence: TGCGCCAGCAGTGAGTCCCGGGGAAACAATGAGCAGTTCTTC.